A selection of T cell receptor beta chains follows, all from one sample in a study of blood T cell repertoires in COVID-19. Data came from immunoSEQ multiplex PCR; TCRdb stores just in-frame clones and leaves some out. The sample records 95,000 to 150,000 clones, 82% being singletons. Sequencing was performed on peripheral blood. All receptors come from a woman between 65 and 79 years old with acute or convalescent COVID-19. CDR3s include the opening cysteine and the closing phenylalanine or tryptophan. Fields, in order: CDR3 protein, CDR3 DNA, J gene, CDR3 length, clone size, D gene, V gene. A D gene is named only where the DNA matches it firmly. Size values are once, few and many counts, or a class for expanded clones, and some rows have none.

CASSISLGRSGGYTF TGTGCCAGTAGTATTTCATTGGGTCGGAGTGGAGGCTACACCTTC TRBJ1-2 15 . . TRBV19
CATSSLRGGQETQYF TGTGCCACCAGCAGCTTAAGGGGAGGACAAGAGACCCAGTACTTC TRBJ2-5 15 . . TRBV15
CASSPGGPGYTF TGTGCCAGCAGTCCAGGGGGCCCTGGCTACACCTTC TRBJ1-2 12 few TRBD1 TRBV12-3/TRBV12-4
CASSPHGGRKDTQYF TGTGCCAGCAGCCCCCACGGGGGACGGAAAGATACGCAGTATTTT TRBJ2-3 15 . . TRBV3-1/TRBV3-2
CASSDRGFTDTQYF TGTGCCAGCAGTGACAGGGGATTCACAGATACGCAGTATTTT TRBJ2-3 14 . . TRBV6-4
CASSSISTLGVTGEQFF TGTGCCAGCAGCTCGATTAGTACTCTGGGGGTGACAGGTGAGCAGTTCTTC TRBJ2-1 17 . . TRBV13
CASSLGTGGEKLFF TGTGCCAGCAGTTTGGGGACAGGGGGTGAAAAACTGTTTTTT TRBJ1-4 14 . TRBD1 TRBV6-5
CASSWGQGLNTEAFF TGTGCCAGTTCTTGGGGACAGGGACTGAACACTGAAGCTTTCTTT TRBJ1-1 15 . TRBD1 TRBV19
CASSQEAGVTQNEQFF TGTGCCAGCAGCCAAGAGGCGGGGGTCACTCAGAATGAGCAGTTCTTC TRBJ2-1 16 . TRBD2 TRBV14
CASSYLPGQTNYGYTF TGTGCCAGCAGTTACTTACCGGGACAAACAAACTATGGCTACACCTTC TRBJ1-2 16 few . TRBV6-2/TRBV6-3
CAWTVQEQVRGSPLHF TGTGCCTGGACTGTACAGGAACAAGTTCGGGGGTCACCCCTCCACTTT TRBJ1-6 16 . . TRBV30
CASSQELATNGYTF TGCGCCAGCAGCCAAGAATTGGCAACCAATGGCTACACCTTC TRBJ1-2 14 . . TRBV4-3
CASSPGQGIGYTF TGTGCCAGCAGCCCTGGACAGGGGATCGGCTACACCTTC TRBJ1-2 13 . TRBD1 TRBV9
CASSLGPPSGKETQYF TGTGCCAGCAGCTTGGGTCCCCCTAGTGGTAAAGAGACCCAGTACTTC TRBJ2-5 16 . . TRBV5-6
CASSVLGPGINTEAFF TGTGCCAGCAGCGTACTCGGACCGGGGATAAACACTGAAGCTTTCTTT TRBJ1-1 16 . . TRBV5-5
CASSLETGRRGYTF TGCGCCAGCAGCTTGGAAACGGGTCGGAGAGGCTACACCTTC TRBJ1-2 14 . . TRBV5-1
CASSVDEVVVSGDNTEAFF TGTGCCAGCAGCGTAGATGAGGTAGTGGTGTCAGGGGATAACACTGAAGCTTTCTTT TRBJ1-1 19 . . TRBV9
CASSEQTPVDTEAFF TGCGCCAGCAGCGAACAGACCCCGGTGGACACTGAAGCTTTCTTT TRBJ1-1 15 . . TRBV5-1
CASSSTVNYEQYF TGTGCCAGCAGTTCTACGGTTAACTACGAGCAGTACTTC TRBJ2-7 13 . . TRBV27
CASSQGGVAGGYEQYF TGTGCCAGCAGCCAAGGTGGGGTAGCGGGGGGATACGAGCAGTACTTC TRBJ2-7 16 . TRBD2 TRBV4-2
CASREMYGLNTEAFF TGTGCCAGCAGGGAGATGTATGGCCTGAACACTGAAGCTTTCTTT TRBJ1-1 15 . . TRBV6-5
CASSLTSGGSDTQYF TGTGCCAGCAGCCTGACTAGCGGGGGCTCAGATACGCAGTATTTT TRBJ2-3 15 . TRBD2 TRBV3-1/TRBV3-2
CASSSPGEGNQPQHF TGTGCCAGCTCATCCCCGGGGGAGGGCAATCAGCCCCAGCATTTT TRBJ1-5 15 . . TRBV18